This T cell receptor (beta chain) is from a study of blood T cell repertoires in COVID-19. Study context: Acute and convalescent COVID-19 specimens originated in the United States, Italy and Spain. T cells, B-cell-depleted T cells, or PBMCs supplied cDNA or gDNA.

Under the authors' procedure: Quantification of nucleated cells was approximated via reference gene primer amplification. The data were produced by immunoSEQ multiplex PCR, yet TCRdb's version contains in-frame clones alone and is incomplete. That table gives V, J and clone size, and the DNA gave D and trimming. The sample has 250,000 to 350,000 clones; approximately 89% are singletons. CDR1 is SGDLS and CDR2 is YYNGEE in the germline V gene. The CDR3 length is 16 residues. The V and J ends lost 4 bases and 8 bases, in that order; junction bases with no gene match: 9. This clonotype was sampled from a woman aged 55-70 years with acute or convalescent COVID-19. This chain joins TRBV9 and TRBJ1-6, with 10 nucleotides matching TRBD1. Input material: peripheral blood. CDR3 region: CASSNPGQGIDSPLHF. CDR3 nucleotide sequence: TGTGCCAGCAGCAATCCGGGACAGGGGATCGATTCACCCCTCCACTTT.